The present T cell receptor (beta chain) was sequenced within a study of blood T cell repertoires in COVID-19. About the research overall: COVID-19 samples collected from the United States, Italy and Spain covered acute and convalescent phases.

The ends lost 4 bases at V and 7 bases at J; junction bases unmatched: 4. The CDR3 extends over 14 amino acids. Germline-derived CDR1 and CDR2 are KGHSH and LQKENI. Using immunoSEQ multiplex PCR, the repertoire was profiled, and TCRdb retains in-frame clones only, with some absent. Among fewer than 250,000 clones listed, approximately 84% were seen once. This clone was recorded once. The chain links TRBV18 to TRBJ2-1, with TRBD1 identical over 10 bases. This clonotype was sampled from a woman in her twenties or thirties who had recovered from COVID-19. Sequenced input: PBMCs or T cells enriched from blood (not recorded which). DNA of the CDR3: TGTGCCAGCTCACGGGACAGGGGTACGAATGAGCAGTTCTTC. Its translation: CASSRDRGTNEQFF.